A selection of T cell receptor beta chains follows, all from one sample in a study of blood T cell repertoires in COVID-19. Some clones are missing from TCRdb's copy, which holds only in-frame ones; the method was immunoSEQ multiplex PCR. The sample carries some 160,000 clones, 65% to 85% recorded once. Sequenced input: peripheral blood. The receptor source for this set is a man aged 50 to 59 with active or convalescent COVID-19. Each CDR3 is given with its conserved first and last residue. The order of the fields is V gene, clone size, D gene, CDR3 length, J gene, CDR3 DNA, CDR3 protein. The D gene is left open where the match is weak. Some rows have no size entry. The others give once, few or many, or a class for an expanded clone.

TRBV4-1	.	.	17	TRBJ1-2	TGCGCCAGCAGCCAAGACCTAACCAGGGGAACAGCCTATGGCTACACCTTC	CASSQDLTRGTAYGYTF
TRBV4-1	many	.	15	TRBJ1-1	TGCGCCAGCAGCCAAGTGGCAGCGGGTGAAACTGAAGCTTTCTTT	CASSQVAAGETEAFF
TRBV6-2/TRBV6-3	.	.	13	TRBJ1-2	TGTGCCAGCAGCCCGGACAAGAACTATGGCTACACCTTC	CASSPDKNYGYTF
TRBV24-1	.	.	14	TRBJ2-3	TGTGCCACCAGTGTGAACCAGTACACAGATACGCAGTATTTT	CATSVNQYTDTQYF
TRBV19	few	TRBD2	17	TRBJ2-7	TGTGCCAGTAGTATAGGCTCCGGGACTAGCGGGAGAGGTGAGCAGTACTTC	CASSIGSGTSGRGEQYF
TRBV5-1	.	.	15	TRBJ1-1	TGCGCCAGCAGCAGAGGGGGTTACTTCAACACTGAAGCTTTCTTT	CASSRGGYFNTEAFF
TRBV5-1	.	.	16	TRBJ2-1	TGCGCCAGCAGCTTGGCCGGGCAGGGTTGGATCGATGAGCAGTTCTTC	CASSLAGQGWIDEQFF
TRBV10-3	few	.	12	TRBJ1-1	TGTGCCATCAGTGACGGTGGCACTGAAGCTTTCTTT	CAISDGGTEAFF
TRBV28	.	TRBD1	15	TRBJ1-1	TGTGCCAGCCGGCCTTGGGACAGTAGAAGCACTGAAGCTTTCTTT	CASRPWDSRSTEAFF
TRBV9	.	TRBD1	15	TRBJ2-3	TGTGCCAGCAGCGTAGAAAGGGGGCGGACAGATACGCAGTATTTT	CASSVERGRTDTQYF
TRBV2	.	.	11	TRBJ2-1	TGTGCCAGCAGTGCTATAAACCAGGGGTTCTTC	CASSAINQGFF
TRBV5-4	.	.	14	TRBJ2-3	TGTGCCAGCAGCTCGCGGACTCGCACAGATACGCAGTATTTT	CASSSRTRTDTQYF
TRBV7-6	.	TRBD1	13	TRBJ1-2	TGTGCCAGCAGCCCTGGACAGGGCTATGGCTACACCTTC	CASSPGQGYGYTF
TRBV2	.	TRBD1	11	TRBJ1-2	TGTGCCAGCAGTACAGGGGGCGGCTACACCTTC	CASSTGGGYTF
TRBV2	.	TRBD1	13	TRBJ1-4	TGTGCCAGCAGGCAGGGGGCTCTCGAAAAACTGTTTTTT	CASRQGALEKLFF
TRBV4-1	.	TRBD2	17	TRBJ2-5	TGCGCCAGCAGCCCAGCCTTAGCGGGGACGATTCAAGAGACCCAGTACTTC	CASSPALAGTIQETQYF
TRBV12-3/TRBV12-4	once	TRBD1	11	TRBJ2-7	TGTGCCAGCAGTAACAGGGGCGAGCAGTACTTC	CASSNRGEQYF
TRBV11-2	.	TRBD1	15	TRBJ1-4	TGTGCCAGCCTGAATCGACAGGGGGTGGGGGAAAAACTGTTTTTT	CASLNRQGVGEKLFF